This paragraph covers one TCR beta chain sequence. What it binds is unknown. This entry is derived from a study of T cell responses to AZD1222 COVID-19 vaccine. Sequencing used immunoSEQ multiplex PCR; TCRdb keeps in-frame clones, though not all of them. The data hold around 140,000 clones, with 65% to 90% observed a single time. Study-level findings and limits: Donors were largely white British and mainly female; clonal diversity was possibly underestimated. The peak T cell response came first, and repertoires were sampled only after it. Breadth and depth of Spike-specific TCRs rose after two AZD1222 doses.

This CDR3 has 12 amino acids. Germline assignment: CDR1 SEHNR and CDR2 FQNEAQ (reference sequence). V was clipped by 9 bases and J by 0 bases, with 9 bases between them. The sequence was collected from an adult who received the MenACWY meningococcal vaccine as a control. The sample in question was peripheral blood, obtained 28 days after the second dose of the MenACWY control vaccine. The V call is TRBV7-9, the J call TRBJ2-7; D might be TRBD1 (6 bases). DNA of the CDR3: TGTGCCAGAGAACAGGGCTCCTACGAGCAGTACTTC. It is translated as CAREQGSYEQYF.